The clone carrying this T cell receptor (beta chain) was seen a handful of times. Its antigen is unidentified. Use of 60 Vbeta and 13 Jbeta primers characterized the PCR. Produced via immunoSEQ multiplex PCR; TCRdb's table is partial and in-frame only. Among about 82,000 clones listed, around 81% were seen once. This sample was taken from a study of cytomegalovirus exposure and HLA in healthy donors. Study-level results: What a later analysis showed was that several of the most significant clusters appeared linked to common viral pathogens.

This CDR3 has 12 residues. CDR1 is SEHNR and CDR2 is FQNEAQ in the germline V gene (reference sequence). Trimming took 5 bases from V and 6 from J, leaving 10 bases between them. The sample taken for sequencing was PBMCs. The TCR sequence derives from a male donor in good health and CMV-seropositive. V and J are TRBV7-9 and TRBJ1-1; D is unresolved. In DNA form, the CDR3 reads TGTGCCAGCAGCGACGGGTGGGCTGAAGCTTTCTTT. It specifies CASSDGWAEAFF.